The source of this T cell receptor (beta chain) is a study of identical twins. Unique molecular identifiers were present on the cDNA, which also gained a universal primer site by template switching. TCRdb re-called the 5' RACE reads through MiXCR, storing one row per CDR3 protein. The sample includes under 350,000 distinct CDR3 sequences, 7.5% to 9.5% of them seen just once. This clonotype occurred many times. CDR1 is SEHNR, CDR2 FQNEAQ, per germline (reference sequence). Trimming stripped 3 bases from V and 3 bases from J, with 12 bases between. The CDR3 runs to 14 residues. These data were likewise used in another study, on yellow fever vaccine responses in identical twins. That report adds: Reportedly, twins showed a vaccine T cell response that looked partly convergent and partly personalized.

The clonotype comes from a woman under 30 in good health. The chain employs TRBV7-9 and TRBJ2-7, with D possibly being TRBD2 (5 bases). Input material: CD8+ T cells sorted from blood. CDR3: CASSFRGLGYEQYF. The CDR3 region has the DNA TGTGCCAGCAGCTTCCGGGGATTGGGCTACGAGCAGTACTTC.